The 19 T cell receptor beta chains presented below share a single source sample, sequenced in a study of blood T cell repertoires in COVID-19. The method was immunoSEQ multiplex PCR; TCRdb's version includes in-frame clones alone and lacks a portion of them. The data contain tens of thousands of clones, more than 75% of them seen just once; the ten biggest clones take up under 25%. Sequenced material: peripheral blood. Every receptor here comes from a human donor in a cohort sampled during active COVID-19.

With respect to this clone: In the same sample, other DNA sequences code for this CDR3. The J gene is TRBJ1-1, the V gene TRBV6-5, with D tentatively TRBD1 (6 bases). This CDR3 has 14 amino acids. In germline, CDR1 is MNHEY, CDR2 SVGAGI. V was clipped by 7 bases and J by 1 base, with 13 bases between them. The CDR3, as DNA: TGTGCCAGCACCCCAGGGGCTTGGAACACTGAAGCTTTCTTT. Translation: CASTPGAWNTEAFF.

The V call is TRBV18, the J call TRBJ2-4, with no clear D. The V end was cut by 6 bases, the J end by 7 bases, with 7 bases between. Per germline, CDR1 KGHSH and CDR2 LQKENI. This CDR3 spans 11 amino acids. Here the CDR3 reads CASSDTNIQYF. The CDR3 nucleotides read TGTGCCAGCTCCGACACGAACATTCAGTACTTC.

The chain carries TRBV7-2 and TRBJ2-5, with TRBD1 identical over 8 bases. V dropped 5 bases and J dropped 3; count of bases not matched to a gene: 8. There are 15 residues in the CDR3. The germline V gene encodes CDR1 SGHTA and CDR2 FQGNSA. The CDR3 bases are TGTGCCAGCAGCCCGGACAGGGTAGGGGAAGAGACCCAGTACTTC. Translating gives CASSPDRVGEETQYF.

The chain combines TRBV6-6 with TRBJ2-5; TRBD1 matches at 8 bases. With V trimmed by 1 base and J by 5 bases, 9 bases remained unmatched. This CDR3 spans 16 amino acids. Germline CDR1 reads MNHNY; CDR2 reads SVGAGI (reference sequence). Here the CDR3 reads CASSYYPTGGLETQYF. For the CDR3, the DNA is TGTGCCAGCAGTTACTATCCTACAGGGGGGCTTGAGACCCAGTACTTC.

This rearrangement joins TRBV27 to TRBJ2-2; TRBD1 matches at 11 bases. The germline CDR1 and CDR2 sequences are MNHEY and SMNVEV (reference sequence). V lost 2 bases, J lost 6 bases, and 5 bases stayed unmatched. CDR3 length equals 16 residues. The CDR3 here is CASSLLRTGGPGELFF. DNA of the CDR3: TGTGCCAGCAGTTTACTGAGGACAGGGGGCCCCGGGGAGCTGTTTTTT.

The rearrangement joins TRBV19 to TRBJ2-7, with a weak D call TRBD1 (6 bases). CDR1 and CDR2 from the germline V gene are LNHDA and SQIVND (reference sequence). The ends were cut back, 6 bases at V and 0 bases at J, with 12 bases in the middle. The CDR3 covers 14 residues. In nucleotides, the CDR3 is TGTGCCAGTAGACCGGGACAAAGCTCCTACGAGCAGTACTTC. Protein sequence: CASRPGQSSYEQYF.

CDR3 loop: CASSGGQGGNIQYF. In DNA, the CDR3 is TGCGCCAGCAGCGGAGGACAGGGAGGAAACATTCAGTACTTC. This chain uses TRBV5-1 with TRBJ2-4, with TRBD1 identical over 8 bases. The CDR3 covers 14 residues. Trimming removed 4 bases from V and 6 bases from J; junction bases left unmatched: 6. The germline gives CDR1 SGHRS, CDR2 YFSETQ.

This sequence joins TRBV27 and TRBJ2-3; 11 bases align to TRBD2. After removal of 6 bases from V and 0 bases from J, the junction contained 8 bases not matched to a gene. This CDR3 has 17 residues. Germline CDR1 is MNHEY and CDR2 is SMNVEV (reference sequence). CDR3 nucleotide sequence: TGTGCCAGCAGGCCTAGCGGGGGGTGGGCTAGCACAGATACGCAGTATTTT. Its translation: CASRPSGGWASTDTQYF.

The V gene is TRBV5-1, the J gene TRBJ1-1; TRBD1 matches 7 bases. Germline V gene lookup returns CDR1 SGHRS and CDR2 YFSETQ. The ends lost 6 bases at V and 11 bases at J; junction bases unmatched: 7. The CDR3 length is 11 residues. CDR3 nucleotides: TGCGCCAGCAATGGACAGGAGAGGGCTTTCTTT. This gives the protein CASNGQERAFF.

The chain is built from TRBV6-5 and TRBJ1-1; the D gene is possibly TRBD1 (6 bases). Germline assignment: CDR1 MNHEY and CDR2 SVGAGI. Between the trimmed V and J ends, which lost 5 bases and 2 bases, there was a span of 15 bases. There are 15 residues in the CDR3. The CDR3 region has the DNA TGTGCCAGCAGTCCCTATGGGGGGGCAAACACTGAAGCTTTCTTT. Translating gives CASSPYGGANTEAFF.

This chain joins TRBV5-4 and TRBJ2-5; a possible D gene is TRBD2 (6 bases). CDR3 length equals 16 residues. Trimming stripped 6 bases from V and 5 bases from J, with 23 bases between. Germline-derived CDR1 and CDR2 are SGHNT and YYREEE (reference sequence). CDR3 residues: CASTRSGGAARETQYF. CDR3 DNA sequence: TGTGCCAGCACCAGATCCGGGGGAGCCGCCCGGGAGACCCAGTACTTC.

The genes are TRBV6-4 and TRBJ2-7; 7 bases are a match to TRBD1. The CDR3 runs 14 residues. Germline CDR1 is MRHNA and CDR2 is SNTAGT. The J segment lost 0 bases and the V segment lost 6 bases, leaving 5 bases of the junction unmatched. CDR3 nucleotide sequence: TGTGCCAGCAGACCGACAGGGAACTCCTACGAGCAGTACTTC. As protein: CASRPTGNSYEQYF.

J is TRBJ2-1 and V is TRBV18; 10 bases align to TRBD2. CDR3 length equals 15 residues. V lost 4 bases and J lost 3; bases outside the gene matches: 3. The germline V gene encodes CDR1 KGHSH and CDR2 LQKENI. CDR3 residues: CASSLRTSGYNEQFF. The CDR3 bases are TGTGCCAGCTCACTTAGGACTAGCGGCTACAATGAGCAGTTCTTC.

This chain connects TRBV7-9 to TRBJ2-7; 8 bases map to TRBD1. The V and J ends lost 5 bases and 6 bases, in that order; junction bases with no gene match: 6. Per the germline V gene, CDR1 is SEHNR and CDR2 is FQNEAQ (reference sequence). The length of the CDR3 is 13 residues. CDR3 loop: CASSPPTGGEQYF. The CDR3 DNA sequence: TGTGCCAGCAGCCCCCCTACAGGGGGCGAGCAGTACTTC.

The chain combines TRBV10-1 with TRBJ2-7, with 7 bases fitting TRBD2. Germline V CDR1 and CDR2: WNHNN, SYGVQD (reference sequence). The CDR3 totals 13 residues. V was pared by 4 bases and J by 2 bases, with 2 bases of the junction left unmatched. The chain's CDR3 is CASSAGLTYEQYF. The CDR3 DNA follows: TGCGCCAGCAGTGCGGGACTAACCTACGAGCAGTACTTC.

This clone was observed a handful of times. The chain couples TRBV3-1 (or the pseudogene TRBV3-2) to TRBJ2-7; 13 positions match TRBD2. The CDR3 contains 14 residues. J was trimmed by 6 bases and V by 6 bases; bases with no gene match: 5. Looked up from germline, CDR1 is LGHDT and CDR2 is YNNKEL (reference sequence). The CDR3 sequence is CASSSTSGGVEQYF. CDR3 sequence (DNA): TGTGCCAGCAGTTCAACTAGCGGGGGGGTCGAGCAGTACTTC.

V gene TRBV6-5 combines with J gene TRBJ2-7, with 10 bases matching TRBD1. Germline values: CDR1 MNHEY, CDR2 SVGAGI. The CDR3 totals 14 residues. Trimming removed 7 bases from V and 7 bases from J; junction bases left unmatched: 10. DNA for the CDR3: TGTGCCAGCACCTCAGACAGGGGGCGGAAAGAGCAGTACTTC. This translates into CASTSDRGRKEQYF.

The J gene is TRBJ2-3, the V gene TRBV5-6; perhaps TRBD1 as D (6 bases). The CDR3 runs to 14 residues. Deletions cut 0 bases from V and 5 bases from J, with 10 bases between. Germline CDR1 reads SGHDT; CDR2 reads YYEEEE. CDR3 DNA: TGTGCCAGCAGCTTGGACAGGGCGGGAGATACGCAGTATTTT. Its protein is CASSLDRAGDTQYF.

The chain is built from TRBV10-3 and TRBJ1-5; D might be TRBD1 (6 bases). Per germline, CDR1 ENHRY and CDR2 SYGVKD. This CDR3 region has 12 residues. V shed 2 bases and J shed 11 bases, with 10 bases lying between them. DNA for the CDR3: TGTGCCATCAGTGAGGGGACACCGTCCCAGCATTTT. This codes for CAISEGTPSQHF.